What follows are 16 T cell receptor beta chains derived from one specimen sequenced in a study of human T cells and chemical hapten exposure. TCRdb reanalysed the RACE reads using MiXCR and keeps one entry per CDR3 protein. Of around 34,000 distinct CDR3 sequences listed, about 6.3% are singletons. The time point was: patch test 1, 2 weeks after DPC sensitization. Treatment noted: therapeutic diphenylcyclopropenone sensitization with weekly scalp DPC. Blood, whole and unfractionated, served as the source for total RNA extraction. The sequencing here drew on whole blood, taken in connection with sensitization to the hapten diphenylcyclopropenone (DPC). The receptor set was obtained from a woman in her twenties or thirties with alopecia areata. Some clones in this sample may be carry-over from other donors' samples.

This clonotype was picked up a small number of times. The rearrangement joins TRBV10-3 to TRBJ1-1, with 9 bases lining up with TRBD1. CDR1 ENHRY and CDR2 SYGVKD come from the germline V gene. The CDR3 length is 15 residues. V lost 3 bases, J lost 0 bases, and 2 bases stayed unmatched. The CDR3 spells CAISETGGLNTEAFF. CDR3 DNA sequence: TGTGCCATCAGTGAAACAGGGGGCTTGAACACTGAAGCTTTCTTT.

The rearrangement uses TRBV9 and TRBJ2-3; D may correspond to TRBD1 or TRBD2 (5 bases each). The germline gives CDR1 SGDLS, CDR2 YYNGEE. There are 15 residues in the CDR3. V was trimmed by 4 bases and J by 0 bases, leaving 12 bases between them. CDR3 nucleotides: TGTGCCAGCAGCAGGGACGGCGCTAGCACAGATACGCAGTATTTT. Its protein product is CASSRDGASTDTQYF. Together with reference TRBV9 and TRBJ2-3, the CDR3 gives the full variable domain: DSGVTQTPKHLITATGQRVTLRCSPRSGDLSVYWYQQSLDQGLQFLIQYYNGEERAKGNILERFSAQQFPDLHSELNLSSLELGDSALYFCASSRDGASTDTQYFGPGTRLTVL.

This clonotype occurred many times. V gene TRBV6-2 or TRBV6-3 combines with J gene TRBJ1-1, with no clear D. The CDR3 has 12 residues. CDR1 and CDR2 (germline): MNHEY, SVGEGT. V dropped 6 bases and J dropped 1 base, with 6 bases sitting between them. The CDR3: CASRPSNTEAFF. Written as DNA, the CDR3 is TGTGCCAGCAGACCTTCGAACACTGAAGCTTTCTTT.

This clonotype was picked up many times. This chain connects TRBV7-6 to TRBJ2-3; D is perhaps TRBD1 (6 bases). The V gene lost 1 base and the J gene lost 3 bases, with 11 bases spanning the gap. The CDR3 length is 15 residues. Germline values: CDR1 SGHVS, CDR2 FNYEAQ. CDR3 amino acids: CASSLGQGWTDTQYF. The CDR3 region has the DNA TGTGCCAGCAGCTTAGGTCAGGGGTGGACAGATACGCAGTATTTT.

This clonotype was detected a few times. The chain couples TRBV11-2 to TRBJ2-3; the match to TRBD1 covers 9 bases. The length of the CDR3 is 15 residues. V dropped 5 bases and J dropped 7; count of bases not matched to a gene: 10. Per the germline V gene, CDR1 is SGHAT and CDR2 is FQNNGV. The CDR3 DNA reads TGTGCCAGCAGCAACCCGGGACAGGGCCCCTATACGCAGTATTTT. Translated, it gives CASSNPGQGPYTQYF.

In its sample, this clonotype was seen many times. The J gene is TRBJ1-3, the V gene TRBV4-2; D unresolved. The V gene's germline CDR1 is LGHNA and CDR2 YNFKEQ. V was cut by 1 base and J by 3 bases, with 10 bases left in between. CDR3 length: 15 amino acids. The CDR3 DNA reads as TGTGCCAGCAGCCAAGTGGGAAATTTTGGAAACACCATATATTTT. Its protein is CASSQVGNFGNTIYF.

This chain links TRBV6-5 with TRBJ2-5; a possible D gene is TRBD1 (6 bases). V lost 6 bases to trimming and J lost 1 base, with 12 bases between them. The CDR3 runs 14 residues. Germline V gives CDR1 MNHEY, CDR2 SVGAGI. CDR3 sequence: CASRDTGFQETQYF. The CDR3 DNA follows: TGTGCCAGCAGAGATACAGGGTTCCAAGAGACCCAGTACTTC.

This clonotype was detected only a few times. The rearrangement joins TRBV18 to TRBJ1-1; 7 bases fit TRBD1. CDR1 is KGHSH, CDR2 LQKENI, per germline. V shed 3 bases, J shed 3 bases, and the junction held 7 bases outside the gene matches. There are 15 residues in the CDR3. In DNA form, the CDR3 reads TGTGCCAGCTCACCGACGGAGGGGGCGCACACTGAAGCTTTCTTT. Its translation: CASSPTEGAHTEAFF.

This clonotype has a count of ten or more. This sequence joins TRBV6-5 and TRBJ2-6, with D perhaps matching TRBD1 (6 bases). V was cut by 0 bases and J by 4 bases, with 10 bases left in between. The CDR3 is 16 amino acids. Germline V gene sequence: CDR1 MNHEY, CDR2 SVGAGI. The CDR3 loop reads CASSYSLGAGANVLTF. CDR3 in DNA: TGTGCCAGCAGTTACTCGTTGGGGGCAGGGGCCAACGTCCTGACTTTC.

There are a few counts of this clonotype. The CDR3 coding sequence is TGTGCCACCAGCAGAGATCTAGGGAACACCGGGGAGCTGTTTTTT. Translating gives CATSRDLGNTGELFF. The chain is built from TRBV15 and TRBJ2-2; D remains unclear. The CDR3 is made up of 15 amino acids. Germline-derived CDR1 and CDR2 are LNHNV and YYDKDF (reference sequence). Trimming removed 0 bases from V and 1 base from J, with 6 bases in between.

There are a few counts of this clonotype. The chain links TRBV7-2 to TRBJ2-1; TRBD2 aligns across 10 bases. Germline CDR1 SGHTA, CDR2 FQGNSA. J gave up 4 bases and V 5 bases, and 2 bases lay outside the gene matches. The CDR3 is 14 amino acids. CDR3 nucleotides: TGTGCCAGCAGCACTAGCGGGGAGTACAATGAGCAGTTCTTC. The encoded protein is CASSTSGEYNEQFF.

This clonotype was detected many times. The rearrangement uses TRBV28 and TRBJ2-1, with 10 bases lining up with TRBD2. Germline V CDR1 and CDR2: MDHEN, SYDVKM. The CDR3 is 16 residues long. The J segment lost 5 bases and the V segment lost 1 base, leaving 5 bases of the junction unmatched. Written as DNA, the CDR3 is TGTGCCAGCAGTTTATCGACTAGCGGGTCCCACAATGAGCAGTTCTTC. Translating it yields CASSLSTSGSHNEQFF.

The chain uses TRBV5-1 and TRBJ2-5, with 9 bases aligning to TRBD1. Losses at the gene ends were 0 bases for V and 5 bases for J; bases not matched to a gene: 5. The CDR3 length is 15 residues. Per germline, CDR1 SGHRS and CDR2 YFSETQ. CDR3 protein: CASSLEGQGHETQYF. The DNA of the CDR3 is TGCGCCAGCAGCTTGGAGGGACAGGGTCATGAGACCCAGTACTTC. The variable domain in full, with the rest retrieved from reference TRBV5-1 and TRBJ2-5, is KAGVTQTPRYLIKTRGQQVTLSCSPISGHRSVSWYQQTPGQGLQFLFEYFSETQRNKGNFPGRFSGRQFSNSRSEMNVSTLELGDSALYLCASSLEGQGHETQYFGPGTRLLVL.

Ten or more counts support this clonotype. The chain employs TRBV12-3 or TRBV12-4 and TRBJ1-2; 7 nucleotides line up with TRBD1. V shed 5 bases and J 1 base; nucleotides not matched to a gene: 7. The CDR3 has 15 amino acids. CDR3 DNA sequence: TGTGCCAGCAGTCTCCGGGACAGACTTAACTATGGCTACACCTTC. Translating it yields CASSLRDRLNYGYTF.

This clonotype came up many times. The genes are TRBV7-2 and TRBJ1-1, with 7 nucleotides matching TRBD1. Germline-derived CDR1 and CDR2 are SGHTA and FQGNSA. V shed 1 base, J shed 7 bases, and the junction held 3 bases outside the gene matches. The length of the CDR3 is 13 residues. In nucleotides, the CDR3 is TGTGCCAGCAGCTTAGGACAGGGCGGTGAAGCTTTCTTT. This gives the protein CASSLGQGGEAFF.

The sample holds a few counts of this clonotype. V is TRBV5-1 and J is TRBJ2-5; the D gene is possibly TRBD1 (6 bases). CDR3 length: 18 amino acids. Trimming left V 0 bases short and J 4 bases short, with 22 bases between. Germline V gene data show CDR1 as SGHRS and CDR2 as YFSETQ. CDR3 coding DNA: TGCGCCAGCAGCTTGGGAGGACGGACAGAAACGTCAAGAGAGACCCAGTACTTC. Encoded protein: CASSLGGRTETSRETQYF.